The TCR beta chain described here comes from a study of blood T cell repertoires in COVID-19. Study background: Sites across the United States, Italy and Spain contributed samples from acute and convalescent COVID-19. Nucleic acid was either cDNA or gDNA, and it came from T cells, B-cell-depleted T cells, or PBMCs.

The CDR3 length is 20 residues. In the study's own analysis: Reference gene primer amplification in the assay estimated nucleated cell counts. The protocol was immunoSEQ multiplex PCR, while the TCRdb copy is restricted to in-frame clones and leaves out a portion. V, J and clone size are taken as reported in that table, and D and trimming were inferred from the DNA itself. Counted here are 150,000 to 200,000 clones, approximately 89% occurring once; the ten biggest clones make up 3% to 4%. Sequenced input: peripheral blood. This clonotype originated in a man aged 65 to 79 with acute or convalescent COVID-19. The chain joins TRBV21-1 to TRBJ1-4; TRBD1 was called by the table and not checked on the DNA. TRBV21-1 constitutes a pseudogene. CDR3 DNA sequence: TGTGCCAGCAGCAAAGCGCTTTTAGGGACAGGGGGCTGGGCTAATGAAAAACTGTTTTTT. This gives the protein CASSKALLGTGGWANEKLFF.